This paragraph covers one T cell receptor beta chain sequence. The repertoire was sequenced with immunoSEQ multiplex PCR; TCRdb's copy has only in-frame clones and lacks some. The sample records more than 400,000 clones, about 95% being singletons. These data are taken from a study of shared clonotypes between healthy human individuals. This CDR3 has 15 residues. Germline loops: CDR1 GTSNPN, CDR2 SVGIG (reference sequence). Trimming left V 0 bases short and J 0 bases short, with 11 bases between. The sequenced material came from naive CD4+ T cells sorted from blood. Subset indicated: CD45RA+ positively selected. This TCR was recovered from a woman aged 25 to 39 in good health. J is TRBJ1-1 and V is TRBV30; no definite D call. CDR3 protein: CAWSVGPGMNTEAFF. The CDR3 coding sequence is TGTGCCTGGAGTGTCGGGCCGGGGATGAACACTGAAGCTTTCTTT.